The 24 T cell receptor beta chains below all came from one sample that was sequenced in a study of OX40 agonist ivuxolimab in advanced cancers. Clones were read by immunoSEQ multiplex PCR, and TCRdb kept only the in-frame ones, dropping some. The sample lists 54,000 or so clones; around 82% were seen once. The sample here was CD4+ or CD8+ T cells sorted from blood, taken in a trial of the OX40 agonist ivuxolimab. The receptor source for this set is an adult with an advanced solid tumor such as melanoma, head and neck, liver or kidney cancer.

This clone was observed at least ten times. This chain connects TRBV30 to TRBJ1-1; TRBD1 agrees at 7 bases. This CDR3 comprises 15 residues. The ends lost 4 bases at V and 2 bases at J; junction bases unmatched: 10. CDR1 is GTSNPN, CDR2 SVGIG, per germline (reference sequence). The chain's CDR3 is CAWTSKTGDNTEAFF. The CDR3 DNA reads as TGTGCCTGGACCTCCAAAACAGGGGACAACACTGAAGCTTTCTTT.

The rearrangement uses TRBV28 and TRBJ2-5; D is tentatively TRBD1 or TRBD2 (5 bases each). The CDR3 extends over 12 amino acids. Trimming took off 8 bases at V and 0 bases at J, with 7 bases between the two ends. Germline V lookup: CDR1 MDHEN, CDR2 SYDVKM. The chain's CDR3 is CASRDDQETQYF. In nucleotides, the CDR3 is TGTGCCAGCCGGGACGACCAAGAGACCCAGTACTTC. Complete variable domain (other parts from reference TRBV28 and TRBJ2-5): DVKVTQSSRYLVKRTGEKVFLECVQDMDHENMFWYRQDPGLGLRLIYFSYDVKMKEKGDIPEGYSVSREKKERFSLILESASTNQTSMYLCASRDDQETQYFGPGTRLLVL.

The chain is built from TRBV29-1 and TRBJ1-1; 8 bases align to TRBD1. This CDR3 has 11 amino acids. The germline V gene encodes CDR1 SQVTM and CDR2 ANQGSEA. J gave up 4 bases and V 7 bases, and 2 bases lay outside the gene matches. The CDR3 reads CSDRGSTEAFF. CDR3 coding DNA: TGCAGCGACAGGGGGAGCACTGAAGCTTTCTTT.

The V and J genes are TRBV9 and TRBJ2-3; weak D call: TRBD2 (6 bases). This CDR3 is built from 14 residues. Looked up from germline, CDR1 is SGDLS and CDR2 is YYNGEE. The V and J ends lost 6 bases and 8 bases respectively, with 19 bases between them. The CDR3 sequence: CASTLGPLGGTQYF. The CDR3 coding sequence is TGTGCCAGCACCCTCGGACCTCTCGGGGGTACGCAGTATTTT.

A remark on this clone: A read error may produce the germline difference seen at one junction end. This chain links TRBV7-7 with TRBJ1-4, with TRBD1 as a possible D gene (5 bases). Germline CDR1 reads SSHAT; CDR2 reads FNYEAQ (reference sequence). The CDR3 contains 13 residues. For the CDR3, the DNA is TGTGCTAGCAGCTTACGGGAGGGGGAAAAACTGTTTTTT. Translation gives CASSLREGEKLFF.

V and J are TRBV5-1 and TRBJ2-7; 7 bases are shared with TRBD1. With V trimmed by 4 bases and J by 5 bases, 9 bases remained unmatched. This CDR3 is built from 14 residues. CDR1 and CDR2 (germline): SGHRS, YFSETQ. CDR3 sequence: CASSHQGVGDEQYF. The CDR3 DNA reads TGCGCCAGCAGCCACCAGGGGGTAGGGGACGAGCAGTACTTC. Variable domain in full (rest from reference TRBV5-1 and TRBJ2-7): KAGVTQTPRYLIKTRGQQVTLSCSPISGHRSVSWYQQTPGQGLQFLFEYFSETQRNKGNFPGRFSGRQFSNSRSEMNVSTLELGDSALYLCASSHQGVGDEQYFGPGTRLTVT.

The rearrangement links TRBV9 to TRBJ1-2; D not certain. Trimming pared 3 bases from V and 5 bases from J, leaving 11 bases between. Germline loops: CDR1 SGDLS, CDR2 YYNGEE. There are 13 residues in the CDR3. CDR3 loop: CASSADMGYGYTF. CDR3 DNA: TGTGCCAGCAGCGCAGACATGGGTTATGGCTACACCTTC.

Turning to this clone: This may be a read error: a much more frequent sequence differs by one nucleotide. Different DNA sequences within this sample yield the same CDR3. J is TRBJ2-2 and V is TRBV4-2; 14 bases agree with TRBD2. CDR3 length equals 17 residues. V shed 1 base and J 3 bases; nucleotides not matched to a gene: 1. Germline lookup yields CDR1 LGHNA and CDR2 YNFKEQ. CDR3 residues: CASSQGGLAGDTGELFF. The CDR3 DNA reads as TGTGCCAGCAGCCAAGGGGGACTAGCGGGGGACACCGGGGAGCTGTTTTTT.

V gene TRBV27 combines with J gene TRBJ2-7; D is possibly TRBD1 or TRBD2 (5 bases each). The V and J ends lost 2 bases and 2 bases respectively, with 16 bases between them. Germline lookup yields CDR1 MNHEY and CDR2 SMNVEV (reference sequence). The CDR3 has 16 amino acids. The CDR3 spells CASSLLPGRPPYEQYF. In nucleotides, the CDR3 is TGTGCCAGCAGTTTACTCCCGGGGCGTCCTCCCTACGAGCAGTACTTC.

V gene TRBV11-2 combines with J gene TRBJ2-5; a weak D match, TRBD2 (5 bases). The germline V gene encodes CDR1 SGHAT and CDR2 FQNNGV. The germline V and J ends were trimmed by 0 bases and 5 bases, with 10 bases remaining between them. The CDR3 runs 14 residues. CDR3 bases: TGTGCCAGCAGCTTAGATCGGGGTTCGGAGACCCAGTACTTC. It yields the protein CASSLDRGSETQYF.

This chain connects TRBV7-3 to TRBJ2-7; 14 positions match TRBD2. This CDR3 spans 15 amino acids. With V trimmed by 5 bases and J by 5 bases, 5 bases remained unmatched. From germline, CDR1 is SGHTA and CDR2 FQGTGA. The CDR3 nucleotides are TGTGCCAGCAGCCTGACTAGCGGGAGGGGGAACGAGCAGTACTTC. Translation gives CASSLTSGRGNEQYF.

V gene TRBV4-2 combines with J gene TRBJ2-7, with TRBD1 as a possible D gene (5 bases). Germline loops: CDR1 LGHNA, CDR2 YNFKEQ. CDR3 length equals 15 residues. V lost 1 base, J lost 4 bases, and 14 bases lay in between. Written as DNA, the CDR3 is TGTGCCAGCAGCCAAGCTTGGCAGGGTATGTACGAGCAGTACTTC. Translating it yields CASSQAWQGMYEQYF.

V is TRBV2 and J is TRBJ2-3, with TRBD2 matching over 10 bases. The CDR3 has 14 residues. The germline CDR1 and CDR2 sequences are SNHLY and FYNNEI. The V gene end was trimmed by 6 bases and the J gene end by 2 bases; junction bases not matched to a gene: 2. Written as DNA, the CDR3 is TGTGCCAGCAGAACTAGCGGGGTCACAGATACGCAGTATTTT. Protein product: CASRTSGVTDTQYF.

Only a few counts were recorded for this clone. CDR3: CASSMAGQGSYNEQFF. For the CDR3, the DNA is TGTGCCAGTAGTATGGCTGGACAGGGGTCCTACAATGAGCAGTTCTTC. The V gene is TRBV19, the J gene TRBJ2-1; 9 bases align to TRBD1. Trimming at V came to 3 bases and at J to 1 base, leaving 4 bases not matched to a gene. The V gene's germline CDR1 is LNHDA and CDR2 SQIVND (reference sequence). There are 16 residues in the CDR3.

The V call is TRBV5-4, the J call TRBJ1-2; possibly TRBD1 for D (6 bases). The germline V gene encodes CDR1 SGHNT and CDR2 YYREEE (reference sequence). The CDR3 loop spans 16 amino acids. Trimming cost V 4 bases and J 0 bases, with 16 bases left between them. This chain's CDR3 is CASSPPLGTTNYGYTF. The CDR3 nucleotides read TGTGCCAGCAGCCCCCCCCTTGGGACAACTAACTATGGCTACACCTTC.

CDR3 loop: CASSSRTGNEKLFF. CDR3 DNA: TGTGCCAGCAGCTCCCGGACGGGTAATGAAAAACTGTTTTTT. V gene TRBV9 combines with J gene TRBJ1-4; D uncertain. The CDR3 is 14 residues long. Germline V gene sequence: CDR1 SGDLS, CDR2 YYNGEE. V dropped 4 bases and J dropped 4 bases, with 11 bases sitting between them.

The CDR3 DNA follows: TGTGCCAGCAGCCAATCGACAAGCTATGGCTACACCTTC. This translates into CASSQSTSYGYTF. The V and J genes are TRBV14 and TRBJ1-2; D gene ambiguous. This CDR3 comprises 13 residues. Trimming removed 2 bases from V and 4 bases from J, with 8 bases in between. Germline CDR1 and CDR2: SGHDN and FVKESK. Based on the CDR3 plus reference TRBV14 and TRBJ1-2, the full variable domain is EAGVTQFPSHSVIEKGQTVTLRCDPISGHDNLYWYRRVMGKEIKFLLHFVKESKQDESGMPNNRFLAERTGGTYSTLKVQPAELEDSGVYFCASSQSTSYGYTFGSGTRLTVV.

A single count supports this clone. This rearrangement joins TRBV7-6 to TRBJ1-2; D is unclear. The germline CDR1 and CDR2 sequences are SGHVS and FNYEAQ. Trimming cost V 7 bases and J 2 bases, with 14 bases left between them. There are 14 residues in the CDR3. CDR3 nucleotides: TGTGCCAGCACCATGTCCGAGTTAAACTATGGCTACACCTTC. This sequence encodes CASTMSELNYGYTF.

CDR3 DNA: TGTGCCAGCTCCGTCGACAGACGAAACACCATATATTTT. Amino acid sequence: CASSVDRRNTIYF. The V gene is TRBV18, the J gene TRBJ1-3; D may be TRBD1 (5 bases). CDR1 is KGHSH and CDR2 is LQKENI in the germline V gene. CDR3 length: 13 amino acids. The V end was cut by 6 bases, the J end by 5 bases, with 11 bases between.

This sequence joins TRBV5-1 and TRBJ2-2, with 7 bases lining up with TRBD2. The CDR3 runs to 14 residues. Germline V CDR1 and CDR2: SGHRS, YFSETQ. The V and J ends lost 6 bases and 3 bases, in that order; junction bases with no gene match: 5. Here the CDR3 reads CASTLGGDTGELFF. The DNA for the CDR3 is TGCGCCAGCACCCTGGGGGGGGACACCGGGGAGCTGTTTTTT.

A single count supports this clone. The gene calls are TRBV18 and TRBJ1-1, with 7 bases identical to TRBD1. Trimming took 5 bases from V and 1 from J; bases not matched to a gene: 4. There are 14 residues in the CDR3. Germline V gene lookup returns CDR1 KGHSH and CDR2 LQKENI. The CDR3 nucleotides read TGTGCCAGCTCAGATACAGGGGCGAACACTGAAGCTTTCTTT. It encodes CASSDTGANTEAFF. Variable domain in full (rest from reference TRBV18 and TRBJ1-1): NAGVMQNPRHLVRRRGQEARLRCSPMKGHSHVYWYRQLPEEGLKFMVYLQKENIIDESGMPKERFSAEFPKEGPSILRIQQVVRGDSAAYFCASSDTGANTEAFFGQGTRLTVV.

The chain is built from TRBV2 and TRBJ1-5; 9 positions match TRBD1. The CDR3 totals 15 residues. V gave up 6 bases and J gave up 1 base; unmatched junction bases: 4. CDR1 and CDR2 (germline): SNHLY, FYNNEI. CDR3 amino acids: CASRGQGLSNQPQHF. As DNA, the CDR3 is TGTGCCAGCAGAGGACAGGGGTTGAGCAATCAGCCCCAGCATTTT.

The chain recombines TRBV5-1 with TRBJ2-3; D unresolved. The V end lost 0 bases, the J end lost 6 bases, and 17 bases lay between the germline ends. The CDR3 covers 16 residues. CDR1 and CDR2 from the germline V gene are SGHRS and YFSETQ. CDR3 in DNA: TGCGCCAGCAGCTTGGAGGCGGAGCCCCTCTCCGATACGCAGTATTTT. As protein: CASSLEAEPLSDTQYF.

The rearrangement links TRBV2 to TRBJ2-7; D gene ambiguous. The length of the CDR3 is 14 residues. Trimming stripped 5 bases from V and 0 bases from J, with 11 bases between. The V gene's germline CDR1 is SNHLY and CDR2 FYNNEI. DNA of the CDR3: TGTGCCAGCAGTCCACGTGGGCCCTCCTACGAGCAGTACTTC. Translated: CASSPRGPSYEQYF.